The present TCR beta chain was sequenced within a study of blood T cell repertoires in COVID-19. TCRdb's copy holds only in-frame clones and misses some; the assay was immunoSEQ multiplex PCR. The table records a few hundred thousand clones, roughly four fifths of them present only once. Trimming shortened V by 0 bases and J by 1 base, and 4 bases separated the two germline ends. The CDR3 consists of 14 residues. Germline CDR1 reads MNHEY; CDR2 reads SVGAGI. The sequence derives from a man aged 35 to 55 who had recovered from COVID-19. The rearrangement joins TRBV6-5 to TRBJ1-5; no clear D gene. Sequences were obtained from PBMCs or T cells enriched from blood (not recorded which). The CDR3 coding sequence is TGTGCCAGCAGTTACTCGGGCAGCAATCAGCCCCAGCATTTT. It yields the protein CASSYSGSNQPQHF.